This T cell receptor beta chain was found in a study of blood T cell repertoires in COVID-19. Study overall: The United States, Italy and Spain provided the acute and convalescent COVID-19 samples. Sources were T cells, B-cell-depleted T cells, or PBMCs; the material itself was cDNA or gDNA.

Looked up from germline, CDR1 is LNHDA and CDR2 is SQIVND (reference sequence). The CDR3 runs to 13 residues. After removal of 9 bases from V and 7 bases from J, the junction contained 8 bases not matched to a gene. As processed by the authors: Amplified reference gene primers provided the basis for estimating nucleated cell counts. Libraries were prepared by immunoSEQ multiplex PCR; TCRdb keeps only in-frame clonotypes and omits some of them. D and trimming were read from the DNA, whereas the V and J calls and clone size are those reported in that table. The table has 200,000 to 250,000 clones, about 90% seen once. This clone was seen just once.

The sequencing sample was made of peripheral blood. This chain joins TRBV19 and TRBJ1-4, with 7 bases fitting TRBD1. The sequence derives from a man aged 55 to 70 with acute or convalescent COVID-19. For the CDR3, the DNA is TGTGCCAGCAGAACAGGACAGGTTGAAAAACTGTTTTTT. It yields the protein CASRTGQVEKLFF.